The T cell receptor (beta chain) under discussion was sequenced for a study of glioma-infiltrating T cells after dendritic cell vaccination. The PCR used 60 V beta and 13 J beta primers. Data came from immunoSEQ multiplex PCR; TCRdb stores just in-frame clones and leaves some out. The sample lists some 99,000 clones, 80% occurring once. Study-level results: Complete blood and tumor specimen sets were limited to few patients.

Worth noting for this clone: Its antigen is unknown.

CDR1 is SGHAT and CDR2 is FQNNGV in the germline V gene. Trimming took off 2 bases at V and 7 bases at J, with 14 bases between the two ends. The CDR3 spans 14 residues. Time point noted: after dendritic cell vaccination, including at tumor progression/relapse. The receptor's source is a human donor with glioblastoma. The V gene is TRBV11-2, the J gene TRBJ2-5; possible D gene TRBD2, 5 bases. The sample in question was blood, obtained after dendritic cell vaccination. CDR3: CASSLNGLTMTQYF. The DNA of the CDR3 is TGTGCCAGCAGCTTAAACGGACTGACCATGACCCAGTACTTC.